This T cell receptor (beta chain) was found in a study of blood T cell repertoires in COVID-19. Symptom resolution, clearance, or two negative PCRs marked the recovered donors of Cohort 3. There are 15 residues in the CDR3. The junction had 7 bases not matched to a gene; V was cut back by 1 base and J by 5 bases. Germline V lookup: CDR1 LGHNA, CDR2 YSLEER. This table comes from immunoSEQ multiplex PCR, and its TCRdb copy is limited to in-frame clones, with some not included. The sample carries over 200,000 clones, approximately 84% recorded once. Sequencing used PBMCs or T cells enriched from blood (not recorded which). V usage is TRBV4-3 and J usage is TRBJ1-1; TRBD1 agrees at 7 bases. The receptor's source is a man aged 55 to 70 who had recovered from COVID-19. CDR3 coding DNA: TGCGCCAGCAGCCAAGTACAGGGGAGTCGGACTGAAGCTTTCTTT. Its protein is CASSQVQGSRTEAFF.